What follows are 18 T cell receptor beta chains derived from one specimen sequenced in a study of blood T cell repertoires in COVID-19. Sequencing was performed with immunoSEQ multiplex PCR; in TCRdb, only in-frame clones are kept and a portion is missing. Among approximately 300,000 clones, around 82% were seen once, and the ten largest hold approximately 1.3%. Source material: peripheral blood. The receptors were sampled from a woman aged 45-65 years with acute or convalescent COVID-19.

CDR3 bases: TGTGCCAGCAGTGCGGGACTAGCAGGAGATGAGCAGTTCTTC. Translated, it gives CASSAGLAGDEQFF. The chain couples TRBV3-1 (or the pseudogene TRBV3-2) to TRBJ2-1; 9 bases are a match to TRBD2. This CDR3 is built from 14 residues. J was trimmed by 8 bases and V by 6 bases; bases with no gene match: 8. Germline CDR1 reads LGHDT; CDR2 reads YNNKEL (reference sequence).

Written as DNA, the CDR3 is TGTGCCAGCAGTGAATATAGTGGAGGGGTCCCCTACGAGCAGTACTTC. As protein: CASSEYSGGVPYEQYF. The chain employs TRBV6-1 and TRBJ2-7, with D perhaps TRBD2 (6 bases). The CDR3 has 16 amino acids. V was shortened by 2 bases and J by 2 bases, with 16 bases between the two germline ends. Germline CDR1 is MNHNS and CDR2 is SASEGT.

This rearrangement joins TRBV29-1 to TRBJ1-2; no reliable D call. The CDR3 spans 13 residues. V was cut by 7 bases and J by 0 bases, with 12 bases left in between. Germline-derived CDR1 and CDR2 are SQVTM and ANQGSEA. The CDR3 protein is CSATGETNYGYTF. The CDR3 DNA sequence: TGCAGCGCTACCGGGGAAACTAACTATGGCTACACCTTC.

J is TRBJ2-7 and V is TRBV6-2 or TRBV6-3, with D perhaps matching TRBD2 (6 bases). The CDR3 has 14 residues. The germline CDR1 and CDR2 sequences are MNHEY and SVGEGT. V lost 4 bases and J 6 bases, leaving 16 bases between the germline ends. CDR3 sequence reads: CASSWGGIRGEQYF. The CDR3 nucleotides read TGTGCCAGCAGTTGGGGCGGGATTCGAGGCGAGCAGTACTTC.

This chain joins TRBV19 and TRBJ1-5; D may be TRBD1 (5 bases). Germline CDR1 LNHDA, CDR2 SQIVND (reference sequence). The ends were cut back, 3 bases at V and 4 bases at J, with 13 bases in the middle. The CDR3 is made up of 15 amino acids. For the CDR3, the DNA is TGTGCCAGTAGTATCACGGGGACTGCAAATCAGCCCCAGCATTTT. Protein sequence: CASSITGTANQPQHF.

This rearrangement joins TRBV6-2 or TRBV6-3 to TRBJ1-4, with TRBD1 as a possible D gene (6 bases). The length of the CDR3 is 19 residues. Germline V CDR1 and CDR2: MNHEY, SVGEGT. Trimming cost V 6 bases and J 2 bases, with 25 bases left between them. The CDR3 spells CASSPEQGIRVATNEKLFF. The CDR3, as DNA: TGTGCCAGCAGCCCTGAACAGGGTATTAGGGTAGCTACTAATGAAAAACTGTTTTTT.

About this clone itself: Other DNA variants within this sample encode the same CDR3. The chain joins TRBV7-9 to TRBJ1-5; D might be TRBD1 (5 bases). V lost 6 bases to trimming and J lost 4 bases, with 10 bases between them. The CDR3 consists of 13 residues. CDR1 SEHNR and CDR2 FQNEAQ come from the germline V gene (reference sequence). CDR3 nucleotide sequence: TGTGCCAGCAGTCTTCAGGGAAATCAGCCCCAGCATTTT. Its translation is CASSLQGNQPQHF.

DNA for the CDR3: TGCGCCAGCAGTGGTCTAGCGGGGGGCACAGATACGCAGTATTTT. Amino acids: CASSGLAGGTDTQYF. The chain employs TRBV10-2 and TRBJ2-3; the match to TRBD2 covers 10 bases. This CDR3 contains 15 residues. Germline V gene sequence: CDR1 WSHSY, CDR2 SAAADI. The V gene end was trimmed by 4 bases and the J gene end by 1 base; junction bases not matched to a gene: 2.

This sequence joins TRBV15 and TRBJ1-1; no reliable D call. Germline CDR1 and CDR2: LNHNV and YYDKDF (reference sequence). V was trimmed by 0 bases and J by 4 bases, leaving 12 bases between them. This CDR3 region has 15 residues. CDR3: CATSRDATSGTEAFF. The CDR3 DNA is TGTGCCACCAGCAGAGATGCCACTTCGGGCACTGAAGCTTTCTTT. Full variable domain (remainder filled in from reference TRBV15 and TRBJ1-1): DAMVIQNPRYQVTQFGKPVTLSCSQTLNHNVMYWYQQKSSQAPKLLFHYYDKDFNNEADTPDNFQSRRPNTSFCFLDIRSPGLGDTAMYLCATSRDATSGTEAFFGQGTRLTVV.

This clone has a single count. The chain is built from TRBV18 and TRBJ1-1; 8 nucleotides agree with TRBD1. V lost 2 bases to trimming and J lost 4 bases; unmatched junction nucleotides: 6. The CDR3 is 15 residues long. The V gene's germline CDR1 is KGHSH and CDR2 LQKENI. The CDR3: CASSPGRTGGTEAFF. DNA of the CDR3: TGTGCCAGCTCACCAGGAAGAACAGGGGGCACTGAAGCTTTCTTT. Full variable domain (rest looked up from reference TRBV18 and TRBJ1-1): NAGVMQNPRHLVRRRGQEARLRCSPMKGHSHVYWYRQLPEEGLKFMVYLQKENIIDESGMPKERFSAEFPKEGPSILRIQQVVRGDSAAYFCASSPGRTGGTEAFFGQGTRLTVV.

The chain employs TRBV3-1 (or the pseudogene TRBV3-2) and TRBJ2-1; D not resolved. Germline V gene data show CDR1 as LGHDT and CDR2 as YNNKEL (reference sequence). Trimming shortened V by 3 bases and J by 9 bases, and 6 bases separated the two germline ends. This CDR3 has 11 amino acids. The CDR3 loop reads CASSQSGEQFF. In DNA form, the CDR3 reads TGTGCCAGCAGCCAGTCCGGTGAGCAGTTCTTC.

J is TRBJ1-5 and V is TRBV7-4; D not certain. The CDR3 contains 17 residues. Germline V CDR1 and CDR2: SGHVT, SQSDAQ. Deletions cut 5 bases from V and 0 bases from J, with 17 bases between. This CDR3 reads CASSPPGSPYSNQPQHF. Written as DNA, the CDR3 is TGTGCCAGCAGCCCACCGGGGAGCCCGTATAGCAATCAGCCCCAGCATTTT.

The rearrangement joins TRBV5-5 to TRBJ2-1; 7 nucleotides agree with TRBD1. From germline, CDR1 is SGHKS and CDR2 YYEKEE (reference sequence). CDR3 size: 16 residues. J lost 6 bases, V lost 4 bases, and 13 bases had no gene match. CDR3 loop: CASSRIPGQTLNEQFF. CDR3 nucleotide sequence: TGTGCCAGCAGCCGGATTCCGGGACAGACCCTCAATGAGCAGTTCTTC. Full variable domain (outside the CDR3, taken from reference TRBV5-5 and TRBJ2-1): DAGVTQSPTHLIKTRGQQVTLRCSPISGHKSVSWYQQVLGQGPQFIFQYYEKEERGRGNFPDRFSARQFPNYSSELNVNALLLGDSALYLCASSRIPGQTLNEQFFGPGTRLTVL.

CDR3 sequence (DNA): TGTGCCAGCAGTCTAGGGGGGGCGAGGGGCTACACCTTC. Its translation: CASSLGGARGYTF. V usage is TRBV7-2 and J usage is TRBJ1-2, with a possible D match to TRBD1 (6 bases). V dropped 6 bases and J dropped 8 bases, with 16 bases sitting between them. This CDR3 is 13 amino acids long. Per germline, CDR1 SGHTA and CDR2 FQGNSA. Full variable domain (missing parts from reference TRBV7-2 and TRBJ1-2): GAGVSQSPSNKVTEKGKDVELRCDPISGHTALYWYRQSLGQGLEFLIYFQGNSAPDKSGLPSDRFSAERTGGSVSTLTIQRTQQEDSAVYLCASSLGGARGYTFGSGTRLTVV.

In DNA, the CDR3 is TGCGCCAGCAGCTTGGGGCAGATCTACAATGAGCAGTTCTTC. Translating it yields CASSLGQIYNEQFF. This chain connects TRBV5-1 to TRBJ2-1; D not certain. The germline gives CDR1 SGHRS, CDR2 YFSETQ. With 0 bases removed from V and 3 bases from J, the gap between germline ends came to 7 bases. This CDR3 comprises 14 residues.

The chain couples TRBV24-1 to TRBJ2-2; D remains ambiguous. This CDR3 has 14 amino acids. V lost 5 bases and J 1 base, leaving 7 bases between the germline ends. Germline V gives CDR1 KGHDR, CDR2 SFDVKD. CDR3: CATSGTENTGELFF. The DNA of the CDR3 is TGTGCCACCAGTGGAACAGAGAACACCGGGGAGCTGTTTTTT.

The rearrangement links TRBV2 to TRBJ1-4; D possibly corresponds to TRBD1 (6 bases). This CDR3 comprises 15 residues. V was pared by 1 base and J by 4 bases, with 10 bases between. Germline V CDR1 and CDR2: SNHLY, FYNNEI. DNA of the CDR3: TGTGCCAGCAGTGAAGAGGCAGGGGTTAATGAAAAACTGTTTTTT. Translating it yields CASSEEAGVNEKLFF.

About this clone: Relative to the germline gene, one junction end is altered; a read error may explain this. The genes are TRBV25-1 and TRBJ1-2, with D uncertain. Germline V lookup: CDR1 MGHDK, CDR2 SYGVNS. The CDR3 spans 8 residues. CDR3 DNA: TGCCCCAGTCTAGCTAGGACCTTC. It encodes CPSLARTF.